This TCR beta chain appears in the sequencing data of a study of response to subunit inactivated influenza vaccine. MiXCR, applied by TCRdb to the RT-PCR reads, yields one record per CDR3 protein. The profile covers more than 450,000 distinct CDR3 sequences, with about 11% appearing a single time and roughly 10% taken by the ten largest. The CDR3 is made up of 14 amino acids. Germline loops: CDR1 GTSNPN, CDR2 SVGIG (reference sequence). Trimming cost V 0 bases and J 2 bases, with 9 bases left between them. This clonotype was detected only a few times. This specimen was PBMCs from blood, taken on the day of vaccination. The chain uses TRBV30 and TRBJ2-3, with no clear D. The clonotype originates from a man aged 50-59 years who received an inactivated influenza vaccine. The CDR3 sequence: CAWSVGPNTDTQYF. The CDR3 nucleotides read TGTGCCTGGAGTGTAGGACCCAACACAGATACGCAGTATTTT.